Only a few counts were recorded for the clone carrying this TCR beta chain. As yet, its antigen is unknown. Purities over 98% were achieved in all sorted populations. Sequencing targeted expressed TCRB transcripts, as all isolated RNA had been reverse transcribed. Clones were read by immunoSEQ multiplex PCR, and TCRdb kept only the in-frame ones, dropping some. This sample has over 100,000 clones, with less than 40% found just once. From germline, CDR1 is MNHEY and CDR2 SMNVEV (reference sequence). The CDR3 covers 14 residues. V lost 6 bases, J lost 3 bases, and 6 bases stayed unmatched. This sample was taken from a study of beta chain features in type 1 diabetes. The study, taken as a whole, reports: Lower insertion and higher deletion counts appeared at VDJ junctions in type 1 diabetes patients. Across all four CD4+ subsets, people with type 1 diabetes showed modestly shorter TCRB CDR3s. PCR, the amplification step, might favor shorter templates, equally in patients and controls.

The V call is TRBV27, the J call TRBJ2-7, with 9 bases fitting TRBD1. Material for sequencing was stem cell memory CD4+ T cells from blood. The clonotype comes from a woman between 18 and 30 years old in good health. CDR3 region: CASRPQGASYEQYF. The CDR3 DNA reads TGTGCCAGCAGACCACAGGGGGCAAGCTACGAGCAGTACTTC.